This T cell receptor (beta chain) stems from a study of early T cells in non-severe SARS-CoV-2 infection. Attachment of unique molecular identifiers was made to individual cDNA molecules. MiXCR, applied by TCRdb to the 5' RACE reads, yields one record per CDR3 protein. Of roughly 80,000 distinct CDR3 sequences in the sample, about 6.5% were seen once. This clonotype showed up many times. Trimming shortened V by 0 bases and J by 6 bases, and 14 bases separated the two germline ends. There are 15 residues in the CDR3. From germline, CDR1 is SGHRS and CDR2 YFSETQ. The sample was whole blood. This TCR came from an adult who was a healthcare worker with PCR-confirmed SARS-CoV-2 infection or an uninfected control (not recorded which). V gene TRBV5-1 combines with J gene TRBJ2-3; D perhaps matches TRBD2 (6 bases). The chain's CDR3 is CASSLDFRRADTQYF. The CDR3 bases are TGCGCCAGCAGCTTGGATTTTAGGAGGGCCGATACGCAGTATTTT.